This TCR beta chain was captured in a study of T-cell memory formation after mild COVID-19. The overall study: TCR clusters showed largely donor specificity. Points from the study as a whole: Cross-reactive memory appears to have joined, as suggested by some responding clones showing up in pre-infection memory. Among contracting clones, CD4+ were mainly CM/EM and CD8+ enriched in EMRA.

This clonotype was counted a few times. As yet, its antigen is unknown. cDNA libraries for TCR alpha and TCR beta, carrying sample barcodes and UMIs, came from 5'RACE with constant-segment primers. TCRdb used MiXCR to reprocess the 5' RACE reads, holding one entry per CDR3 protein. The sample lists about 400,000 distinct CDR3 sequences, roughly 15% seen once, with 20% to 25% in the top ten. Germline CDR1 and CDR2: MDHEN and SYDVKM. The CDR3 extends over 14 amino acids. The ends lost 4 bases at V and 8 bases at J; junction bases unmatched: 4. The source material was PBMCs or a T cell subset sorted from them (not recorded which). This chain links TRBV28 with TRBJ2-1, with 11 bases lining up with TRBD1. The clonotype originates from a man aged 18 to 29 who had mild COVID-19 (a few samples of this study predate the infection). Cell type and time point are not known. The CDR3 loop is CASSSPGQGDEQFF. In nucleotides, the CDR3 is TGTGCCAGCAGTTCCCCGGGACAGGGGGATGAGCAGTTCTTC.